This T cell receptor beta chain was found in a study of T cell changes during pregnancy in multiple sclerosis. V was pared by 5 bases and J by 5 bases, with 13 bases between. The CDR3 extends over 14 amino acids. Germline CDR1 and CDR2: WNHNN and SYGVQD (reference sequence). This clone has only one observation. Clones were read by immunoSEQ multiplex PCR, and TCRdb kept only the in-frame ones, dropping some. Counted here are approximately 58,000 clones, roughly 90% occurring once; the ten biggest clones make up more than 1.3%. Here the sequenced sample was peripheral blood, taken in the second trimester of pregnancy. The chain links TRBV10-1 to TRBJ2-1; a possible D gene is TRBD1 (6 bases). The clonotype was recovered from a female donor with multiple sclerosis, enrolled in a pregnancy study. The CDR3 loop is CASSTGQPNNEQFF. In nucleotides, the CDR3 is TGCGCCAGCAGTACCGGACAGCCAAACAATGAGCAGTTCTTC.